This T cell receptor (beta chain) was sequenced during a study of blood T cells in healthy people across ages. General study results and limits: Researchers judged that diversity estimates from one million T cells fell short of true values.

With a J-beta primer mix and a sample-barcoded 5' primer, a second PCR ran about 6 to 11 cycles. TCRdb re-derived calls from the 5' RACE reads in MiXCR, one entry per CDR3 protein. The sample contains some 890,000 distinct CDR3 sequences, 25% to 35% of which appear only once. Notes on this clonotype: Its target is not known.

V gave up 4 bases and J gave up 1 base; unmatched junction bases: 3. Germline values: CDR1 MDHEN, CDR2 SYDVKM. The CDR3 covers 15 residues. The same data also contributed to another study, on T cells of mothers and their children. That study reports: Using 1.5 ug per 15 ul, all extracted RNA underwent cDNA synthesis. The TCR beta CDR3 read count exceeded 9 million for each mother and was about 3 million for each child.

The chain is built from TRBV28 and TRBJ1-2, with 10 nucleotides matching TRBD1. Input material: blood. This clonotype originated in a woman in her thirties or forties in good health. The DNA of the CDR3 is TGTGCCAGCAGTTCATGGACAGGGGGTAACTATGGCTACACCTTC. This translates into CASSSWTGGNYGYTF.